This TCR beta chain derives from a study of cytomegalovirus exposure and HLA in healthy donors. Whole-study findings and limits: Cytomegalovirus association was assigned to under 200 TCR beta chains.

In this sample, this clone turned up once. Its antigen is undetermined. PCR amplification relied on 60 Vbeta primers (plus 13 Jbeta primers). Sequenced by immunoSEQ multiplex PCR; TCRdb stores in-frame clones only, minus some. This table has roughly 140,000 clones, about 70% appearing once. The sample comprised PBMCs. This clonotype was obtained from a woman aged 35 to 49 in good health and CMV-seronegative.

The CDR3 spells CASSKAGVDEKLFF. CDR3 bases: TGTGCCAGTAGTAAGGCGGGGGTTGATGAAAAACTGTTTTTT. The chain combines TRBV19 with TRBJ1-4; D might be TRBD1 (5 bases). The V and J ends lost 4 bases and 6 bases respectively, with 12 bases between them. The CDR3 loop spans 14 amino acids. Germline V CDR1 and CDR2: LNHDA, SQIVND (reference sequence).